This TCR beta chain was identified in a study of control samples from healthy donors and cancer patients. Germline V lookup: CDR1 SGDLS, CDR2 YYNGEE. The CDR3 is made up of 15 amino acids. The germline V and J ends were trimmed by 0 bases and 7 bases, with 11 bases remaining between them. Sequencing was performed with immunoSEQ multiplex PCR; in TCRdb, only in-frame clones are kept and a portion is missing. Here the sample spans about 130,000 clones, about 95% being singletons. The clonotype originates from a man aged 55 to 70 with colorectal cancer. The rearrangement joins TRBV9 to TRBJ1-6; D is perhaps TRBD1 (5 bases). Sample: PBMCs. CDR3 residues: CASSVGGDGNSPLHF. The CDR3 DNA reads TGTGCCAGCAGCGTAGGGGGGGACGGAAATTCACCCCTCCACTTT.